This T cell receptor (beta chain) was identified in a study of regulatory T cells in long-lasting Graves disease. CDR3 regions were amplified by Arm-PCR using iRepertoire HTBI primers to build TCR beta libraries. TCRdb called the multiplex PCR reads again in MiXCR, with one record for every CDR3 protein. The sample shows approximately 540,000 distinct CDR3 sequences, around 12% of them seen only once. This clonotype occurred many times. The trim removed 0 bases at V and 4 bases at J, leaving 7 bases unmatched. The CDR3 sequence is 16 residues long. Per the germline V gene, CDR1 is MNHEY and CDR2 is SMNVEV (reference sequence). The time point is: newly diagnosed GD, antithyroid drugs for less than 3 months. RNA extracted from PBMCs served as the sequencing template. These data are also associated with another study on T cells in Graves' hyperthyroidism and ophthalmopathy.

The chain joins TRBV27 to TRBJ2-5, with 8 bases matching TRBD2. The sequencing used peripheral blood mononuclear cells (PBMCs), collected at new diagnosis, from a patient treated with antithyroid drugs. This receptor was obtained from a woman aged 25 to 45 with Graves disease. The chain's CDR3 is CASSLSDGRGGETQYF. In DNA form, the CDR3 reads TGTGCCAGCAGTTTATCGGACGGACGGGGGGGAGAGACCCAGTACTTC.